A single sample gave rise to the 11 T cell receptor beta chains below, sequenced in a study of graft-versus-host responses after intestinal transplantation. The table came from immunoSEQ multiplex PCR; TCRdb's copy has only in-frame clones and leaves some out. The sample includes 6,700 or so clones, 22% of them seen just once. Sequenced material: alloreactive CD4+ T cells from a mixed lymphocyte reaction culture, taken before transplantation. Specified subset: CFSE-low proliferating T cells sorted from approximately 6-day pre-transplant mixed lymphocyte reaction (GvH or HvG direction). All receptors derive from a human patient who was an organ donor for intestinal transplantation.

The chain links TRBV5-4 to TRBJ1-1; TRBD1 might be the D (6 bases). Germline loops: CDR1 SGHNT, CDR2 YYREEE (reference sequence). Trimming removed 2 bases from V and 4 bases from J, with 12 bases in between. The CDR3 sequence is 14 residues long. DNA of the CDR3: TGTGCCAGCAGCTTTTTTGTAGGGGGCACTGAAGCTTTCTTT. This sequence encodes CASSFFVGGTEAFF.

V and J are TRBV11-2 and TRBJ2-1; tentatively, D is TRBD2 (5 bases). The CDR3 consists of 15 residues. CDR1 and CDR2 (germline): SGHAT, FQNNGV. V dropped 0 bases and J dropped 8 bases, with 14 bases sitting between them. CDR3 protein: CASSLDWPGIHEQFF. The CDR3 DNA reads TGTGCCAGCAGCTTAGATTGGCCGGGGATCCATGAGCAGTTCTTC. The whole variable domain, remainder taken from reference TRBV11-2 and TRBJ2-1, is EAGVAQSPRYKIIEKRQSVAFWCNPISGHATLYWYQQILGQGPKLLIQFQNNGVVDDSQLPKDRFSAERLKGVDSTLKIQPAKLEDSAVYLCASSLDWPGIHEQFFGPGTRLTVL.

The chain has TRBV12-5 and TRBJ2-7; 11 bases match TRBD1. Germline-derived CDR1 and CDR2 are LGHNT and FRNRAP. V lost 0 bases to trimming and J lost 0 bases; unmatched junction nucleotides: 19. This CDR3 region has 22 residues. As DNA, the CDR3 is TGTGCTAGTGGTTTGGTATTGTCCGATGGGACAGGGGGAGTAGTGGGCTCCTACGAGCAGTACTTC. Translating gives CASGLVLSDGTGGVVGSYEQYF.

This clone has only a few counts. The CDR3: CASSLARGQPQHF. CDR3 in DNA: TGTGCCAGCAGCTTAGCCCGGGGGCAGCCCCAGCATTTT. The V call is TRBV7-4, the J call TRBJ1-5, with D tentatively TRBD1 (5 bases). The germline gives CDR1 SGHVT, CDR2 SQSDAQ. Trimming removed 0 bases at V and 7 bases at J, with 7 bases between. This CDR3 is 13 amino acids long.

This CDR3 is CASSSPGDGAYEQYF. The DNA of the CDR3 is TGTGCCAGCAGTTCCCCTGGGGACGGGGCCTACGAGCAGTACTTC. The V gene is TRBV6-6, the J gene TRBJ2-7, with D perhaps matching TRBD1 or TRBD2 (5 bases each). CDR3 length: 15 amino acids. Trimming pared 4 bases from V and 2 bases from J, leaving 15 bases between. The V gene's germline CDR1 is MNHNY and CDR2 SVGAGI (reference sequence).

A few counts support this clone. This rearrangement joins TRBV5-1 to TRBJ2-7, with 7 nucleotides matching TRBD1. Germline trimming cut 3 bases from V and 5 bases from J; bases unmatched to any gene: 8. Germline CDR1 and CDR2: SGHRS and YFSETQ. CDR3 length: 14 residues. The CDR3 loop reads CASSWGTVPHEQYF. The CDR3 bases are TGCGCCAGCAGCTGGGGGACAGTACCCCACGAGCAGTACTTC.

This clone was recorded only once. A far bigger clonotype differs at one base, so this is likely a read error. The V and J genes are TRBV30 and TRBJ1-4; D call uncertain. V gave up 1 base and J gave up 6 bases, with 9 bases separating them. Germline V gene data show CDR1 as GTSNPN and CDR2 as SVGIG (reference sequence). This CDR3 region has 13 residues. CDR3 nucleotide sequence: TGTGCCTGGAGTGCTGGTTGGCATGAAAAACTGTTTTTT. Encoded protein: CAWSAGWHEKLFF. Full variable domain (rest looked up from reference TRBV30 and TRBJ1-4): SQTIHQWPATLVQPVGSPLSLECTVEGTSNPNLYWYRQAAGRGLQLLFYSVGIGQISSEVPQNLSASRPQDRQFILSSKKLLLSDSGFYLCAWSAGWHEKLFFGSGTQLSVL.

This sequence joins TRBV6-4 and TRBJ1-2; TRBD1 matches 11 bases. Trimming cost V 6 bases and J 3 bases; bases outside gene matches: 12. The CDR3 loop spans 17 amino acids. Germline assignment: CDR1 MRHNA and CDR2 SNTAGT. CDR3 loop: CASSGQGAPASYYGYTF. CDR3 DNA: TGTGCCAGCAGCGGACAGGGGGCTCCCGCCTCTTACTATGGCTACACCTTC.

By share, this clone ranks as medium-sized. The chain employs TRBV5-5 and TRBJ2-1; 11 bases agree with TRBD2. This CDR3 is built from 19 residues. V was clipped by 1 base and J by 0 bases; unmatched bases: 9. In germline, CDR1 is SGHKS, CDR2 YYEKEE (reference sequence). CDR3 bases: TGTGCCAGCAGCTTGCAGCCGGTAGCGGGGGGGAACTCCTACAATGAGCAGTTCTTC. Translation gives CASSLQPVAGGNSYNEQFF.

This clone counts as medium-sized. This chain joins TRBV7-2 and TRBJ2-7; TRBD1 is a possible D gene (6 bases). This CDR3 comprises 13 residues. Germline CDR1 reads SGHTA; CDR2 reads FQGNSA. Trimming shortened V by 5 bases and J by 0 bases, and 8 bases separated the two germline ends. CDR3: CASSPGASYEQYF. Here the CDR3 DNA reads TGTGCCAGCAGCCCAGGGGCCTCCTACGAGCAGTACTTC.

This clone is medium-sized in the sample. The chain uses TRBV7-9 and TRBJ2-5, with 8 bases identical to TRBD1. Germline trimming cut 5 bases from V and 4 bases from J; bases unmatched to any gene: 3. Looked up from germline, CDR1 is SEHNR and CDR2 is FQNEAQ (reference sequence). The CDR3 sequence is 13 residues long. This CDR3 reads CASSPTGVETQYF. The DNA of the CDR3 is TGTGCCAGCAGCCCGACAGGGGTAGAGACCCAGTACTTC.